The 25 T cell receptor beta chains presented below share a single source sample, sequenced in a study of Ad26.COV2.S vaccination and SARS-CoV-2 variants. Method: immunoSEQ multiplex PCR; TCRdb's copy keeps in-frame clones and lacks some. The profile shows around 400,000 clones, roughly four fifths of them singletons. Treatment specified: some 20 received Ad26.COV2.S at low or high dose, single or two shots; 5 received placebo; per-sample allocation not given. Samples were taken on day 63 after the first vaccine or placebo injection. The sample here was peripheral blood, taken in a trial of Ad26.COV2.S vaccine versus placebo. The receptors were sampled from a person between 18 and 65 years old who received the Ad26.COV2.S COVID-19 vaccine or a placebo.

This sequence joins TRBV27 and TRBJ2-7; 9 nucleotides agree with TRBD2. The germline gives CDR1 MNHEY, CDR2 SMNVEV (reference sequence). The CDR3 length is 14 residues. J was trimmed by 9 bases and V by 5 bases; bases with no gene match: 11. The DNA for the CDR3 is TGTGCCAGCAGTCCATCTCCGGGACTAGCTAGGCAGTACTTC. Amino acid sequence: CASSPSPGLARQYF.

The CDR3 coding sequence is TGTGCCAGCAGCTTAGCGCGCGTTTGGGAGGGGGGCAACGATGAGCAGTTCTTC. It specifies CASSLARVWEGGNDEQFF. This chain connects TRBV7-9 to TRBJ2-1; maybe TRBD2 (7 bases). The germline gives CDR1 SEHNR, CDR2 FQNEAQ (reference sequence). Trimming removed 0 bases at V and 8 bases at J, with 23 bases between. There are 18 residues in the CDR3.

CDR3 residues: CASSLGQPPGELFF. The CDR3 coding sequence is TGTGCCAGCAGCTTAGGGCAGCCACCCGGGGAGCTGTTTTTT. The rearrangement links TRBV7-3 to TRBJ2-2, with D unresolved. With 2 bases removed from V and 6 bases from J, the gap between germline ends came to 10 bases. The CDR3 has 14 amino acids. Germline assignment: CDR1 SGHTA and CDR2 FQGTGA.

J is TRBJ2-5 and V is TRBV7-6, with 13 bases matching TRBD2. There are 16 residues in the CDR3. J was trimmed by 1 base and V by 4 bases; bases with no gene match: 3. Germline V gives CDR1 SGHVS, CDR2 FNYEAQ. CDR3 region: CASSSRLAGGQETQYF. The DNA for the CDR3 is TGTGCCAGCAGCTCAAGACTAGCGGGGGGCCAAGAGACCCAGTACTTC.

J is TRBJ1-1 and V is TRBV11-2; tentative D call: TRBD1 (5 bases). Germline assignment: CDR1 SGHAT and CDR2 FQNNGV. This CDR3 has 14 residues. V shed 5 bases and J shed 10 bases, with 20 bases lying between them. CDR3 protein: CASSQGDPSLGAFF. In DNA form, the CDR3 reads TGTGCCAGCAGCCAAGGGGATCCTTCCCTTGGAGCTTTCTTT.

The CDR3 region has the DNA TGCAGCGTTGTGCAGTCCTCCACTGAAGCTTTCTTT. Amino acids: CSVVQSSTEAFF. The chain employs TRBV29-1 and TRBJ1-1; D ambiguous. V lost 4 bases, J lost 4 bases, and 10 bases lay in between. Germline loops: CDR1 SQVTM, CDR2 ANQGSEA. CDR3 length: 12 residues.

The rearrangement uses TRBV7-8 and TRBJ2-7; D remains unclear. V was clipped by 0 bases and J by 6 bases, with 9 bases between them. Germline-derived CDR1 and CDR2 are SGHVS and FQNEAQ. CDR3 length: 13 amino acids. CDR3 nucleotides: TGTGCCAGCAGCTTAGCCGTGACCACCGAGCAGTACTTC. It encodes CASSLAVTTEQYF.

This chain's CDR3 is CASFERANEKLFF. CDR3 nucleotide sequence: TGTGCGAGCTTCGAGAGGGCTAATGAAAAACTGTTTTTT. This chain uses TRBV6-6 with TRBJ1-4; D unclear. Germline values: CDR1 MNHNY, CDR2 SVGAGI (reference sequence). CDR3 size: 13 residues.

The chain links TRBV5-1 to TRBJ2-7; 13 bases fit TRBD2. The CDR3 spans 16 residues. CDR1 and CDR2 (germline): SGHRS, YFSETQ. V was clipped by 1 base and J by 4 bases; unmatched bases: 5. The CDR3 DNA reads as TGCGCCAGCAGCTTGTGGGGGACTAGCGGGAAGTACGAGCAGTACTTC. Translating gives CASSLWGTSGKYEQYF.

This clone was seen once. The CDR3 DNA is TGTGCCAGCAGCTTAGAGGGTGAGGGGGGGCAAGAGACCCAGTACTTC. Amino acids: CASSLEGEGGQETQYF. The chain couples TRBV7-8 to TRBJ2-5; maybe TRBD2 (7 bases). V was pared by 1 base and J by 2 bases, with 14 bases between. The CDR3 extends over 16 amino acids. The germline gives CDR1 SGHVS, CDR2 FQNEAQ. Full variable domain (remainder filled in from reference TRBV7-8 and TRBJ2-5): GAGVSQSPRYKVAKRGQDVALRCDPISGHVSLFWYQQALGQGPEFLTYFQNEAQLDKSGLPSDRFFAERPEGSVSTLKIQRTQQEDSAVYLCASSLEGEGGQETQYFGPGTRLLVL.

This clone was recorded once. The chain is built from TRBV23-1 and TRBJ1-2; TRBD1 matches at 9 bases. TRBV23-1 is filed as an ORF, its function uncertain. The CDR3 contains 16 residues. J lost 0 bases, V lost 3 bases, and 5 bases had no gene match. The CDR3 is CASSHYRGHPNYGYTF. The CDR3 bases are TGCGCCAGCAGTCATTACAGGGGGCACCCTAACTATGGCTACACCTTC.

Note on this clone: Additional DNA sequences in this sample encode the identical CDR3. The V and J genes are TRBV19 and TRBJ1-2, with D unclear. CDR1 LNHDA and CDR2 SQIVND come from the germline V gene (reference sequence). V shed 3 bases and J shed 2 bases, with 7 bases lying between them. The CDR3 has 13 amino acids. The CDR3 protein is CASSMGSNYGYTF. In nucleotides, the CDR3 is TGTGCCAGTAGTATGGGGTCGAACTATGGCTACACCTTC.

The chain has TRBV19 and TRBJ2-6, with 9 positions matching TRBD1. In germline, CDR1 is LNHDA, CDR2 SQIVND (reference sequence). The CDR3 spans 17 residues. V was pared by 10 bases and J by 2 bases, with 12 bases of the junction left unmatched. The DNA of the CDR3 is TGTGCCACTGCCCCCTGGACAGGGGAGGCTGGGGCCAACGTCCTGACTTTC. Encoded protein: CATAPWTGEAGANVLTF.

Concerning this clone itself: Other DNA variants within this sample encode the same CDR3. The rearrangement joins TRBV2 to TRBJ2-3, with 14 bases aligning to TRBD2. The CDR3 length is 15 residues. Losses at the gene ends were 4 bases for V and 3 bases for J; bases not matched to a gene: 0. Germline V gene sequence: CDR1 SNHLY, CDR2 FYNNEI. CDR3: CASSGLAGGTDTQYF. Written as DNA, the CDR3 is TGTGCCAGCAGTGGACTAGCGGGGGGGACAGATACGCAGTATTTT.

Concerning this clone itself: Other nucleotide sequences in the sample specify the same CDR3. The chain employs TRBV5-1 and TRBJ1-1; D gene ambiguous. This CDR3 region has 13 residues. CDR1 is SGHRS, CDR2 YFSETQ, per germline. With 0 bases removed from V and 0 bases from J, the gap between germline ends came to 3 bases. In DNA, the CDR3 is TGCGCCAGCAGCTTGGTAGTGAACACTGAAGCTTTCTTT. Translating it yields CASSLVVNTEAFF.

V is TRBV7-8 and J is TRBJ1-1; 7 bases are shared with TRBD1. The CDR3 totals 17 residues. With V trimmed by 6 bases and J by 1 base, 14 bases remained unmatched. Germline values: CDR1 SGHVS, CDR2 FQNEAQ. CDR3 sequence (DNA): TGTGCCAGCAGTCCTACACGATGGAGGGGGCCGAACACTGAAGCTTTCTTT. Translated, it gives CASSPTRWRGPNTEAFF.

The chain joins TRBV9 to TRBJ1-1, with D uncertain. The CDR3 is 12 residues long. The germline V and J ends were trimmed by 3 bases and 6 bases, with 9 bases remaining between them. Germline values: CDR1 SGDLS, CDR2 YYNGEE. CDR3 sequence: CASSAGGAEAFF. The CDR3 region has the DNA TGTGCCAGCAGCGCCGGAGGAGCTGAAGCTTTCTTT.

The chain couples TRBV5-1 to TRBJ2-7; either TRBD1 or TRBD2 may supply D (6 bases each). The germline CDR1 and CDR2 sequences are SGHRS and YFSETQ. The CDR3 spans 14 residues. V lost 1 base and J 2 bases, leaving 10 bases between the germline ends. Written as DNA, the CDR3 is TGCGCCAGCAGCTTGACAGGGACTGCCTACGAGCAGTACTTC. Translated: CASSLTGTAYEQYF.

A note on this clone: Other DNA sequences of this sample code for an identical CDR3. This chain links TRBV12-3 or TRBV12-4 with TRBJ1-5; D uncertain. The CDR3 runs 13 residues. Trimming removed 7 bases from V and 11 bases from J, with 18 bases in between. The CDR3: CASTTTQASAQHF. DNA for the CDR3: TGTGCCAGCACCACGACGCAAGCTTCGGCCCAGCATTTT.

Comments on this clone: A junction boundary mismatches the germline segment, possibly from a read error. The J gene is TRBJ2-2, the V gene TRBV5-1; 7 positions match TRBD2. The CDR3 totals 12 residues. CDR1 is SGHRS, CDR2 YFSETQ, per germline. This CDR3 is CASSPRGEGLLF. In DNA form, the CDR3 reads TGCGCCAGCAGCCCACGCGGGGAGGGCCTGCTTTTT.

The rearrangement links TRBV28 to TRBJ1-2; 9 bases match TRBD1. V lost 6 bases, J lost 4 bases, and 12 bases stayed unmatched. Germline loops: CDR1 MDHEN, CDR2 SYDVKM. CDR3 length: 16 residues. In DNA, the CDR3 is TGTGCCAGCAGACCCGCGGACAGGGGCGTCGGCTATGGCTACACCTTC. It encodes CASRPADRGVGYGYTF.

Details on this clone: The same CDR3 arises from other DNA sequences in this sample as well. This chain connects TRBV9 to TRBJ2-1, with TRBD1 identical over 7 bases. After removal of 2 bases from V and 2 bases from J, the junction contained 4 bases not matched to a gene. The CDR3 is 15 amino acids. CDR1 and CDR2 from the germline V gene are SGDLS and YYNGEE. The CDR3: CASSVTGTAYNEQFF. CDR3 coding DNA: TGTGCCAGCAGCGTTACCGGGACAGCCTACAATGAGCAGTTCTTC.

The chain links TRBV13 to TRBJ2-7, with D maybe TRBD2 (7 bases). Trimming stripped 4 bases from V and 3 bases from J, with 13 bases between. Per germline, CDR1 PRHDT and CDR2 FYEKMQ (reference sequence). This CDR3 contains 14 residues. CDR3 bases: TGTGCCAGCAGCTCACGCGGGGGCTACTACGAGCAGTACTTC. Amino acid sequence: CASSSRGGYYEQYF.

This chain connects TRBV5-5 to TRBJ1-1; D gene unclear. The CDR3 loop spans 12 amino acids. V lost 5 bases to trimming and J lost 1 base, with 6 bases between them. Germline values: CDR1 SGHKS, CDR2 YYEKEE (reference sequence). For the CDR3, the DNA is TGTGCCAGCAGAACACAGAACACTGAAGCTTTCTTT. Its protein product is CASRTQNTEAFF.

This clone was seen a few times. The chain recombines TRBV7-6 with TRBJ1-1; D is undetermined. The germline V gene has CDR1 SGHVS and CDR2 FNYEAQ. CDR3 length: 15 amino acids. V was clipped by 1 base and J by 1 base, with 10 bases between them. CDR3 sequence (DNA): TGTGCCAGCAGCTTAGTTGCCGGGTCGAACACTGAAGCTTTCTTT. This gives the protein CASSLVAGSNTEAFF.